The 18 T cell receptor beta chains below all came from one sample that was sequenced in a study of beta chain features in type 1 diabetes (dated by TCRdb to the late 2010s). These receptors have no known antigen. Study-level results and caveats: A moderate but significant shortening of TCRB CDR3 length was observed in type 1 diabetes patients in all four CD4+ subsets.

The library was prepared using the immunoSEQ multiplex PCR assay. The entire amount of isolated RNA was reverse transcribed using the High Capacity cDNA Reverse Transcription Kit, so the sequenced TCRB transcripts were expressed ones. Entries here come from immuneACCESS through TCRdb and include only in-frame sequences with V and J called. Some clones fail to appear in such tables; in the studies checked, an unresolved V gene covers under half of the shortfall, and the cause of the remainder is unknown. The sample has roughly 260,000 clones on record, roughly 10% of them singletons. The ten largest clones take up over 0.015% of the sample. Sequencing used naive CD4+ T cells from blood. Explained via the paper, the cell subset or site label denotes: true naive CD4+ T cells. These receptors were obtained from a man younger than 40 with type 1 diabetes.

In this sample, this clone turned up a few times. The gene calls are TRBV18 and TRBJ1-1; the D is unclear. Germline CDR1 KGHSH, CDR2 LQKENI. The CDR3 contains 15 residues. Trimming stripped 0 bases from V and 1 base from J, with 9 bases between. CDR3 nucleotide sequence: TGTGCCAGCTCACCACCGGGCAAACAGAACACTGAAGCTTTCTTT. Translating gives CASSPPGKQNTEAFF.

The J gene is TRBJ1-6, the V gene TRBV2; possibly TRBD1 for D (5 bases). Germline loops: CDR1 SNHLY, CDR2 FYNNEI. V dropped 7 bases and J dropped 3 bases, with 7 bases sitting between them. This CDR3 contains 13 residues. CDR3 sequence (DNA): TGTGCCAGCAAGGGGTTCTATAATTCACCCCTCCACTTT. The encoded protein is CASKGFYNSPLHF.

Only a few counts were recorded for this clone. The chain carries TRBV7-2 and TRBJ2-2; TRBD2 matches at 7 bases. Unmatched junction bases numbered 6, after V lost 1 base and J lost 7 bases. This CDR3 has 15 amino acids. The germline V gene has CDR1 SGHTA and CDR2 FQGNSA. The CDR3 region is CASSLGGLGIGELFF. The DNA for the CDR3 is TGTGCCAGCAGCTTAGGAGGACTAGGGATCGGGGAGCTGTTTTTT.

The rearrangement links TRBV27 to TRBJ2-2; 8 bases line up with TRBD1. The ends lost 5 bases at V and 0 bases at J; junction bases unmatched: 8. CDR1 and CDR2 (germline): MNHEY, SMNVEV (reference sequence). CDR3 length equals 17 residues. The CDR3 is CASSPRWTGTNTGELFF. CDR3 coding DNA: TGTGCCAGCAGTCCGCGGTGGACAGGGACGAACACCGGGGAGCTGTTTTTT.

The chain joins TRBV9 to TRBJ1-4; D perhaps matches TRBD1 (6 bases). Germline loops: CDR1 SGDLS, CDR2 YYNGEE. The CDR3 covers 15 residues. V gave up 1 base and J gave up 8 bases, with 15 bases separating them. The CDR3 protein is CASSVTGRPNEKLFF. The DNA for the CDR3 is TGTGCCAGCAGCGTAACAGGGCGGCCGAACGAAAAACTGTTTTTT.

This chain uses TRBV5-4 with TRBJ1-4, with 7 positions matching TRBD1. Germline loops: CDR1 SGHNT, CDR2 YYREEE (reference sequence). Germline trimming cut 2 bases from V and 5 bases from J; bases unmatched to any gene: 3. The CDR3 length is 14 residues. This CDR3 reads CASSFTGANEKLFF. CDR3 nucleotides: TGTGCCAGCAGCTTTACAGGGGCGAATGAAAAACTGTTTTTT.

The chain recombines TRBV7-2 with TRBJ1-2; D is unclear. Germline V gene data show CDR1 as SGHTA and CDR2 as FQGNSA. Trimming stripped 2 bases from V and 7 bases from J, with 11 bases between. The CDR3 runs 13 residues. CDR3 DNA sequence: TGTGCCAGCAGCTTAACGCGCGATTCTGGCTACACCTTC. This encodes CASSLTRDSGYTF. The variable domain in full, completed from reference TRBV7-2 and TRBJ1-2, reads GAGVSQSPSNKVTEKGKDVELRCDPISGHTALYWYRQSLGQGLEFLIYFQGNSAPDKSGLPSDRFSAERTGGSVSTLTIQRTQQEDSAVYLCASSLTRDSGYTFGSGTRLTVV.

In its sample, this clone was seen a few times. CDR3 sequence (DNA): TGTGCTAGTGGTTTGGTACGTTGGATCGAGGGTGGGGACAATGAGCAGTTCTTC. It codes for CASGLVRWIEGGDNEQFF. The J gene is TRBJ2-1, the V gene TRBV12-5, with TRBD2 as a possible D gene (5 bases). Per germline, CDR1 LGHNT and CDR2 FRNRAP. The CDR3 has 18 residues. Trimming took 0 bases from V and 5 from J, leaving 20 bases between them.

This chain uses TRBV2 with TRBJ1-3; weak D call: TRBD1 (5 bases). The germline V and J ends were trimmed by 3 bases and 10 bases, with 10 bases remaining between them. The CDR3 runs to 12 residues. Germline V CDR1 and CDR2: SNHLY, FYNNEI. CDR3 in amino acids: CASSDGGVTIYF. The CDR3 DNA follows: TGTGCCAGCAGTGATGGGGGGGTGACCATATATTTT.

This clone was seen a handful of times. The V call is TRBV6-6, the J call TRBJ1-5; D not resolved. Germline CDR1 and CDR2: MNHNY and SVGAGI (reference sequence). V lost 6 bases and J 6 bases, leaving 6 bases between the germline ends. There are 11 residues in the CDR3. For the CDR3, the DNA is TGTGCCAGCAGAGGGAGTCAGCCCCAGCATTTT. It specifies CASRGSQPQHF.

The chain recombines TRBV7-8 with TRBJ1-1; possible D gene TRBD1, 6 bases. The ends were cut back, 7 bases at V and 1 base at J, with 13 bases in the middle. The germline V gene encodes CDR1 SGHVS and CDR2 FQNEAQ. The CDR3 spans 14 residues. DNA of the CDR3: TGTGCCAGCACCAAGGGGGATGCGAACACTGAAGCTTTCTTT. It encodes CASTKGDANTEAFF.

This clone was seen only a few times. The chain employs TRBV19 and TRBJ2-7; 10 bases map to TRBD2. Germline V CDR1 and CDR2: LNHDA, SQIVND (reference sequence). The V and J ends lost 4 bases and 2 bases, in that order; junction bases with no gene match: 5. The length of the CDR3 is 15 residues. The CDR3 reads CASSRTTSGAYEQYF. CDR3 DNA: TGTGCCAGTAGTAGAACTACTAGCGGGGCCTACGAGCAGTACTTC.

The chain recombines TRBV9 with TRBJ1-2; 9 bases map to TRBD1. This CDR3 contains 15 residues. Trimming took 3 bases from V and 1 from J; bases not matched to a gene: 4. Looked up from germline, CDR1 is SGDLS and CDR2 is YYNGEE. The CDR3 reads CASSGRTGDNYGYTF. DNA of the CDR3: TGTGCCAGCAGCGGTCGGACAGGGGATAACTATGGCTACACCTTC.

Only a few counts were recorded for this clone. The J gene is TRBJ2-1, the V gene TRBV29-1; 9 bases agree with TRBD2. Germline CDR1 is SQVTM and CDR2 is ANQGSEA. V shed 4 bases, J shed 8 bases, and the junction held 9 bases outside the gene matches. The CDR3 length is 14 residues. This chain's CDR3 is CSVAHGSSGDEQFF. CDR3 sequence (DNA): TGCAGCGTTGCCCACGGATCTAGCGGGGATGAGCAGTTCTTC.

This clone was observed a single time. The rearrangement links TRBV5-8 to TRBJ2-3; TRBD1 might be the D (5 bases). The length of the CDR3 is 14 residues. Looked up from germline, CDR1 is SGHTS and CDR2 is YDEGEE. V was clipped by 0 bases and J by 3 bases, with 8 bases between them. CDR3: CASSLAGWTDTQYF. CDR3 in DNA: TGTGCCAGCAGCTTGGCAGGGTGGACAGATACGCAGTATTTT.

Worth noting for this clone: Other DNA sequences in this sample translate to the same CDR3. The genes are TRBV5-1 and TRBJ2-7; possibly TRBD1 for D (5 bases). The CDR3 runs 14 residues. V lost 3 bases to trimming and J lost 0 bases, with 10 bases between them. Germline V CDR1 and CDR2: SGHRS, YFSETQ. The CDR3, as DNA: TGCGCCAGCAGCTCATCAGGGATCTCCTACGAGCAGTACTTC. Translation gives CASSSSGISYEQYF.

The chain uses TRBV5-1 and TRBJ2-6; no firm D call. CDR1 and CDR2 from the germline V gene are SGHRS and YFSETQ. V gave up 6 bases and J gave up 1 base, with 8 bases separating them. The CDR3 has 14 residues. CDR3 in amino acids: CASKGASGANVLTF. The CDR3, as DNA: TGCGCCAGCAAAGGAGCGTCTGGGGCCAACGTCCTGACTTTC.

This sequence joins TRBV28 and TRBJ1-1, with D hard to call. Germline assignment: CDR1 MDHEN and CDR2 SYDVKM. The length of the CDR3 is 12 residues. V was pared by 3 bases and J by 4 bases, with 6 bases between. CDR3 sequence: CASSFGITEAFF. Written as DNA, the CDR3 is TGTGCCAGCAGTTTCGGTATCACTGAAGCTTTCTTT.